Listed below are T cell receptor beta chains from one sample, sequenced in a study of blood T cell repertoires in COVID-19. Measured with immunoSEQ multiplex PCR; TCRdb has only the in-frame clones, and not every one. The table shows around 94,000 clones, with around 87% occurring only once. Sequenced: peripheral blood. All receptors derive from a man between 50 and 59 years old with active or convalescent COVID-19. CDR3s include the opening cysteine and the closing phenylalanine or tryptophan. A D gene is named only where the DNA matches it firmly. Clone size is not always given. Where it is, it says once, few, many or a class for expanded clones.

j_gene,v_gene,abundance,d_gene,CDR3aa,CDR3nt
TRBJ2-5,TRBV24-1,once,TRBD1,CATNRGWGETQYF,TGTGCCACCAACAGGGGCTGGGGGGAGACCCAGTACTTC
TRBJ2-1,TRBV4-1,once,TRBD1,CASSQLGTGGNEQFF,TGCGCCAGCAGCCAATTAGGGACAGGGGGTAATGAGCAGTTCTTC
TRBJ1-5,TRBV24-1,many,NA,CATSEGGINQPQHF,TGTGCCACCAGTGAGGGGGGGATCAATCAGCCCCAGCATTTT
TRBJ2-5,TRBV6-2/TRBV6-3,NA,TRBD2,CASSYGGGTSETQYF,TGTGCCAGCAGTTACGGCGGGGGGACCTCGGAGACCCAGTACTTC
TRBJ2-1,TRBV19,NA,TRBD2,CASSPPLSGGAGNEQFF,TGTGCCAGTAGCCCTCCCCTTAGCGGGGGGGCCGGGAATGAGCAGTTCTTC
TRBJ2-1,TRBV4-3,NA,TRBD1,CASSQDGTGAVWVF,TGCGCCAGCAGCCAAGACGGGACAGGGGCGGTATGGGTCTTC
TRBJ2-3,TRBV11-2,NA,NA,CASSRNPSANTDTQYF,TGTGCCAGCAGTCGAAACCCTAGCGCTAACACAGATACGCAGTATTTT
TRBJ1-2,TRBV3-1/TRBV3-2,NA,NA,CASSQAGYGYTF,TGTGCCAGCAGCCAGGCAGGCTATGGCTACACCTTC
TRBJ2-2,TRBV6-5,NA,NA,CASNWAGNTGELFF,TGTGCCAGCAATTGGGCAGGGAACACCGGGGAGCTGTTTTTT
TRBJ1-1,TRBV5-1,NA,TRBD1,CASSLAGQRNTEAFF,TGCGCCAGCAGCTTGGCGGGACAGCGGAACACTGAAGCTTTCTTT
TRBJ2-3,TRBV5-1,once,TRBD2,CASSPSTSATDTQYF,TGCGCCAGCAGCCCCTCGACTAGCGCCACAGATACGCAGTATTTT
TRBJ2-7,TRBV19,NA,NA,CARFPFPQAGAPTYEQYF,TGTGCCAGGTTCCCCTTCCCACAGGCGGGGGCCCCCACCTACGAGCAGTACTTC
TRBJ1-6,TRBV28,NA,NA,CASRLQGVGSSPLHF,TGTGCCAGCAGACTACAGGGCGTGGGAAGCTCACCCCTCCACTTT
TRBJ2-2,TRBV7-9,NA,TRBD2,CASTDSSGMGELFF,TGTGCCAGCACCGATTCTAGCGGGATGGGGGAGCTGTTTTTT
TRBJ1-3,TRBV4-3,NA,NA,CASSHVGQNSGNTIYF,TGCGCCAGCAGCCACGTCGGACAGAACTCTGGAAACACCATATATTTT
TRBJ1-2,TRBV5-6,NA,NA,CASIKQAGNGYTF,TGTGCCAGCATCAAGCAGGCGGGGAATGGCTACACCTTC
TRBJ1-1,TRBV7-8,few,TRBD1,CASTLTGGGEAFF,TGTGCCAGCACCTTGACAGGGGGAGGTGAAGCTTTCTTT
TRBJ2-5,TRBV5-1,NA,TRBD2,CASSLGQGGETQYF,TGCGCCAGCAGCTTGGGCCAGGGAGGGGAGACCCAGTACTTC
TRBJ2-7,TRBV14,NA,NA,CASSQAGVGVNF,TGTGCCAGCAGCCAAGCAGGGGTAGGGGTAAACTTC
TRBJ1-5,TRBV3-1/TRBV3-2,NA,NA,CASSQGRNNQPQHF,TGTGCCAGCAGCCAAGGCAGGAACAATCAGCCCCAGCATTTT
TRBJ1-4,TRBV28,once,NA,CASSEGGARATNEKLFF,TGTGCCAGCTCCGAGGGAGGGGCGAGGGCAACTAATGAAAAACTGTTTTTT
TRBJ2-3,TRBV10-3,NA,NA,CAISESSGSTDTQYF,TGTGCCATCAGTGAGTCGTCAGGGAGCACAGATACGCAGTATTTT
TRBJ1-6,TRBV4-1,NA,NA,CASSQEPPGLNSPLHF,TGCGCCAGCAGCCAAGAACCCCCGGGACTGAATTCACCCCTCCACTTT
TRBJ2-2,TRBV5-1,NA,TRBD1,CASAPAARQGGELFF,TGCGCCAGCGCCCCGGCCGCCCGACAGGGCGGGGAGCTGTTTTTT
TRBJ2-5,TRBV18,NA,NA,CASSPRAQGGETQYF,TGTGCCAGCTCACCACGGGCCCAGGGAGGAGAGACCCAGTACTTC
TRBJ1-2,TRBV30,NA,TRBD1,CAWSPGQGGGYTF,TGTGCCTGGAGCCCGGGACAGGGGGGTGGCTACACCTTC
TRBJ2-7,TRBV7-2,NA,NA,CASSLDFNEQYF,TGTGCCAGCAGCTTAGATTTCAACGAGCAGTACTTC
TRBJ2-7,TRBV5-4,few,TRBD2,CASSLWLQGLALSYEQYF,TGTGCCAGCAGCTTGTGGCTTCAGGGACTAGCGCTTTCCTACGAGCAGTACTTC
TRBJ1-2,TRBV7-2,NA,TRBD1,CASSSTGTGGPGYTF,TGTGCCAGCAGCTCAACCGGGACAGGGGGCCCTGGCTACACCTTC
TRBJ2-2,TRBV10-1,NA,TRBD1,CATSGTGAGELFF,TGCGCCACCTCCGGGACAGGGGCCGGGGAGCTGTTTTTT
TRBJ2-7,TRBV14,NA,TRBD1,CASSRIDRGTYEQYF,TGTGCCAGCAGCCGTATTGACAGGGGGACCTACGAGCAGTACTTC
TRBJ2-1,TRBV3-1/TRBV3-2,NA,NA,CASSQEWGAYNEQFF,TGTGCCAGCAGCCAAGAGTGGGGGGCCTACAATGAGCAGTTCTTC
TRBJ1-1,TRBV28,few,TRBD1,CAINRGLGNTEAFF,TGTGCCATCAACAGGGGGCTGGGGAACACTGAAGCTTTCTTT
TRBJ2-1,TRBV13,NA,TRBD2,CASSSERGDLDEQFF,TGTGCCAGCAGCTCGGAGCGGGGGGACTTAGATGAGCAGTTCTTC
TRBJ1-4,TRBV28,NA,TRBD1,CASSSGTENEKLFF,TGTGCCAGCAGTTCCGGGACAGAAAATGAAAAACTGTTTTTT
TRBJ2-2,TRBV5-6,NA,NA,CASSFSVQGNTGELFF,TGTGCCAGCAGCTTCAGTGTACAGGGCAACACCGGGGAGCTGTTTTTT
TRBJ2-2,TRBV28,once,NA,CASSLGAPAGELFF,TGTGCCAGCAGTTTAGGAGCCCCCGCCGGGGAGCTGTTTTTT
TRBJ2-5,TRBV7-9,NA,NA,CASSLSRVRGSQETQYF,TGTGCCAGCAGCTTATCTAGGGTCAGGGGAAGTCAAGAGACCCAGTACTTC
TRBJ2-7,TRBV6-2/TRBV6-3,NA,TRBD1,CASSYPGQSYEQYF,TGTGCCAGCAGTTACCCGGGACAGAGTTACGAGCAGTACTTC
TRBJ2-3,TRBV7-2,NA,NA,CASSPPRGSPGDTQYF,TGTGCCAGCAGTCCTCCGCGGGGTAGTCCTGGGGATACGCAGTATTTT
TRBJ1-1,TRBV6-1,NA,NA,CASSEAWTATEAFF,TGTGCCAGCAGTGAAGCTTGGACTGCCACTGAAGCTTTCTTT